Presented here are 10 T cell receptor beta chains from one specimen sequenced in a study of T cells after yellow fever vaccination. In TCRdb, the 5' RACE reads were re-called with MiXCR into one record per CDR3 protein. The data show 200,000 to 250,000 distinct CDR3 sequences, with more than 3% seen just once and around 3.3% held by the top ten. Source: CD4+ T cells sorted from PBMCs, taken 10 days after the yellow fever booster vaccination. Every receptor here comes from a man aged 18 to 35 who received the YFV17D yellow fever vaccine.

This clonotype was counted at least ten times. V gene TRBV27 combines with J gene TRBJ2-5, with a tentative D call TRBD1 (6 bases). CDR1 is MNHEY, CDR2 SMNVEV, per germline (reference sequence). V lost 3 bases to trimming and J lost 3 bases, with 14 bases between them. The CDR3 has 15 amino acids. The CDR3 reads CASSFLLRGKETQYF. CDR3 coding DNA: TGTGCCAGCAGTTTTCTATTGAGGGGGAAAGAGACCCAGTACTTC.

Here the CDR3 reads CASSGAGTLARNQPQHF. Here the CDR3 DNA reads TGTGCCAGCAGTGGAGCCGGGACACTTGCTCGCAATCAGCCCCAGCATTTT. The genes are TRBV6-6 and TRBJ1-5, with D possibly matching TRBD1 (6 bases). Deletions cut 5 bases from V and 2 bases from J, with 19 bases between. The CDR3 runs 17 residues. CDR1 and CDR2 (germline): MNHNY, SVGAGI (reference sequence).

Written as DNA, the CDR3 is TGTGCCAGCAGCCAAGATATCAGGCAGGGAGGCACAGATACGCAGTATTTT. It is translated as CASSQDIRQGGTDTQYF. The chain recombines TRBV3-1 with TRBJ2-3; D may match TRBD1 or TRBD2 (5 bases each). This CDR3 is 17 amino acids long. Germline V CDR1 and CDR2: LGHDT, YNNKEL (reference sequence). The V end lost 0 bases, the J end lost 1 base, and 14 bases lay between the germline ends.

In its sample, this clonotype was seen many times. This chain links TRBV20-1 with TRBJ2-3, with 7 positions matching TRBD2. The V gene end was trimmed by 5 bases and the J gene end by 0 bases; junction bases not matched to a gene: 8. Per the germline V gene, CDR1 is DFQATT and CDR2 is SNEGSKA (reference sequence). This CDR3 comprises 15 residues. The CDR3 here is CSARSGGLSTDTQYF. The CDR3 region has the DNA TGCAGTGCTCGGTCGGGGGGTCTGAGCACAGATACGCAGTATTTT.

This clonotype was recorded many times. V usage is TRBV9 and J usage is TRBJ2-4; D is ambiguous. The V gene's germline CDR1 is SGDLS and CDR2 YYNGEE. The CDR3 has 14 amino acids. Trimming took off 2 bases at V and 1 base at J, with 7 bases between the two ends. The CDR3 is CASSVTMAKNIQYF. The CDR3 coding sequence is TGTGCCAGCAGCGTGACCATGGCCAAAAACATTCAGTACTTC.

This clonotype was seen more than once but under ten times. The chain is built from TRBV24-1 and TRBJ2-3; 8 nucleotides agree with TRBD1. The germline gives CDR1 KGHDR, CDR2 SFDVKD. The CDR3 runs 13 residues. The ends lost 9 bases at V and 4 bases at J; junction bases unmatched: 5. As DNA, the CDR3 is TGTGCCACCCAGGGGGCGCATGCAGATACGCAGTATTTT. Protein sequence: CATQGAHADTQYF.

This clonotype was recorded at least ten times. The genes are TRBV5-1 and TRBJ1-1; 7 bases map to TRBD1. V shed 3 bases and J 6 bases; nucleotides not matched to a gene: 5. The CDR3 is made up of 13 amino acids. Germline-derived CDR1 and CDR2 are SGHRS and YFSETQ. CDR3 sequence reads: CASSSRQGAEAFF. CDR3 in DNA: TGCGCCAGCAGCTCGCGACAGGGAGCTGAAGCTTTCTTT.

The CDR3 is CASSGTGVESEQFF. CDR3 sequence (DNA): TGTGCCAGCTCCGGAACAGGGGTAGAGAGTGAGCAGTTCTTC. The chain joins TRBV18 to TRBJ2-1, with TRBD1 matching 7 bases. The CDR3 sequence is 14 residues long. CDR1 is KGHSH and CDR2 is LQKENI in the germline V gene. The J segment lost 9 bases and the V segment lost 6 bases, leaving 11 bases of the junction unmatched.

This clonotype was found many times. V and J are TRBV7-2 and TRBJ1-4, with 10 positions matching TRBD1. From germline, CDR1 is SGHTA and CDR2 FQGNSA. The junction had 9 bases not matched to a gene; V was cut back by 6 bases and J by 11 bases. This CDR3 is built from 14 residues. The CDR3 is CASSIGQGERKLFF. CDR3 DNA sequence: TGTGCCAGCAGTATCGGACAGGGGGAACGGAAACTGTTTTTT.

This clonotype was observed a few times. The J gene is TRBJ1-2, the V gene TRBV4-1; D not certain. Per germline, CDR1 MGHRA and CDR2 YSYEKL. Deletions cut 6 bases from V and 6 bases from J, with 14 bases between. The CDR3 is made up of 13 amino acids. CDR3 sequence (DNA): TGCGCCAGCAGTCCCGTCGGGTCAGATGGCTACACCTTC. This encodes CASSPVGSDGYTF.